These T cell receptor beta chains were read from a single sample in a study of human T cells and chemical hapten exposure. TCRdb itself ran the RACE reads through MiXCR, one entry per CDR3 protein. In the table there are roughly 380,000 distinct CDR3 sequences, 4.8% of which are singletons. Sequenced here: whole blood, sampled in connection with sensitization to the hapten diphenylcyclopropenone (DPC). Every receptor here comes from a woman in her 50s with alopecia areata. Some clones in this sample may be carry-over from other donors' samples. The CDR3 runs from the conserved cysteine through the conserved F or W.

v_call	j_call	cdr3_aa
TRBV7-3	TRBJ2-5	CASSSGGGQETQYF
TRBV3-1	TRBJ2-2	CASSQDLATAGELFF
TRBV7-2	TRBJ2-4	CASSAGLSYYF
TRBV18	TRBJ2-1	CASSPRGADEQFF
TRBV2	TRBJ2-3	CASTPGLTDRDTQYF
TRBV29-1	TRBJ1-5	CSASEGPGRNQPQHF
TRBV28	TRBJ2-7	CASSSGPPEYEQYF
TRBV11-2	TRBJ2-4	CASRSPGQGSKNIQYF
TRBV27	TRBJ2-3	CASSQGSYTDTQYF
TRBV2	TRBJ2-7	CASSPRTQTSGAPYEQYF
TRBV20-1	TRBJ1-6	CSASGKMGQGNNSPLHF
TRBV4-2	TRBJ2-1	CASSQELAGGVGEQFF
TRBV5-1	TRBJ2-3	CASSLGLAGPDTQYF
TRBV12-3/TRBV12-4	TRBJ2-1	CASGSRVNEQFF
TRBV5-1	TRBJ2-3	CASSLDGEDTQYF
TRBV4-2	TRBJ2-1	CASSQDNRGAGNEQFF
TRBV20-1	TRBJ1-2	CSAQQGYNYGYTF
TRBV5-5	TRBJ2-3	CASAGGQREVDTQYF
TRBV5-1	TRBJ2-3	CASSRDRATDTQYF
TRBV4-1	TRBJ1-1	CASSSMGQGGTEAFF
TRBV9	TRBJ2-1	CASSVSVGRPPNNEQFF
TRBV13	TRBJ2-7	CASSLSTGPSSYEQYF
TRBV5-4	TRBJ1-1	CASSRDRGRYTEAFF
TRBV5-1	TRBJ2-3	CASSPDADSDTQYF
TRBV2	TRBJ2-1	CASSDRNEQFF
TRBV7-2	TRBJ2-3	CASSLPSGATDTQYF
TRBV7-8	TRBJ2-3	CASSSRVLGTDTQYF
TRBV19	TRBJ2-1	CAGWGSLF
TRBV11-2	TRBJ1-2	CASGSKGGGGYTF
TRBV3-1	TRBJ1-2	CASSQDPGTGADYGYTF
TRBV6-5	TRBJ1-5	CASSGQGSGNQPQHF
TRBV12-3/TRBV12-4	TRBJ2-7	CASSFSPGKAYEQYF
TRBV29-1	TRBJ1-4	CSVVGQGREKLFF
TRBV4-1	TRBJ2-5	CASSQEGTETQYF
TRBV7-2	TRBJ2-2	CASSPIGELFF
TRBV6-2/TRBV6-3	TRBJ2-2	CASSWRVSGELFF
TRBV6-1	TRBJ2-3	CGSRETGGGDTQYF
TRBV27	TRBJ1-6	CASSSRRIGDSPLHF
TRBV27	TRBJ2-3	CASSFSVRASTDTQYF
TRBV6-6	TRBJ1-2	CASRLPGQAYGYTF
TRBV5-1	TRBJ2-7	CASSLSSRGFYEQYF
TRBV14	TRBJ1-4	CASSPNAGAGEKLFF
TRBV11-2	TRBJ1-1	CASSYDMNTEAFF
TRBV5-6	TRBJ2-1	CASSSSRSTYNEQFF
TRBV24-1	TRBJ2-2	CATRQGAGELFF
TRBV27	TRBJ1-2	CASSPQADYGYTF
TRBV11-2	TRBJ2-5	CASSSTNKGTQYF
TRBV10-3	TRBJ1-2	CAISVDSNYGYTF
TRBV9	TRBJ2-7	CASSVGQGREQYF
TRBV6-2/TRBV6-3	TRBJ1-5	CASNGDRGNQPQHF
TRBV6-1	TRBJ2-7	CASGQSRAYEQYF
TRBV12-3/TRBV12-4	TRBJ2-1	CASSFASVAYNEQFF